The next 13 T cell receptor beta chains were all read from a single sample in a study of regulatory T cells in long-lasting Graves disease. Time point reported: newly diagnosed GD, antithyroid drugs for less than 3 months. PBMCs were the source of the RNA used for TCR sequencing. TCR beta libraries were built with iRepertoire HTBI primers and Arm-PCR of CDR3 regions. MiXCR was run by TCRdb on the multiplex PCR reads, yielding one entry per CDR3 protein. The sample includes 510,000 or so distinct CDR3 sequences, 12% of them seen just once. These data were also filed under a second study, of T cells in Graves' hyperthyroidism and ophthalmopathy.

Sequences were derived from peripheral blood mononuclear cells (PBMCs), sampled at new diagnosis, from a patient treated with antithyroid drugs. Receptors were obtained from a woman in her twenties or thirties with Graves disease.

This clonotype turned up a few times. The rearrangement joins TRBV28 to TRBJ1-2; D gene unclear. Between the trimmed V and J ends, which lost 3 bases and 4 bases, there was a span of 18 bases. CDR3 length: 16 residues. Germline values: CDR1 MDHEN, CDR2 SYDVKM. The CDR3, as DNA: TGTGCCAGCAGTTTTTATCTTTGGGGAACAGCCTATGGCTACACCTTC. It is translated as CASSFYLWGTAYGYTF.

V and J are TRBV20-1 and TRBJ1-2; D gene uncertain. Germline lookup yields CDR1 DFQATT and CDR2 SNEGSKA (reference sequence). V was trimmed by 0 bases and J by 5 bases, leaving 13 bases between them. This CDR3 is built from 14 residues. CDR3 loop: CSARDFLGSYGYTF. In nucleotides, the CDR3 is TGCAGTGCTAGAGATTTTCTGGGCTCTTATGGCTACACCTTC.

This clonotype was found many times. This chain joins TRBV7-2 and TRBJ2-7, with no clear D. V shed 1 base and J shed 3 bases, with 7 bases lying between them. This CDR3 is 13 amino acids long. CDR1 SGHTA and CDR2 FQGNSA come from the germline V gene. CDR3 in amino acids: CASSLGAIYEQYF. The CDR3 DNA follows: TGTGCCAGCAGCTTAGGCGCAATCTACGAGCAGTACTTC. The whole variable domain, filled in from reference TRBV7-2 and TRBJ2-7, reads GAGVSQSPSNKVTEKGKDVELRCDPISGHTALYWYRQSLGQGLEFLIYFQGNSAPDKSGLPSDRFSAERTGGSVSTLTIQRTQQEDSAVYLCASSLGAIYEQYFGPGTRLTVT.

A remark on this clonotype: This sequence is one base from a far larger clone and is likely a read error. The rearrangement uses TRBV25-1 and TRBJ2-2; D not resolved. The V and J ends lost 5 bases and 3 bases respectively, with 10 bases between them. The CDR3 has 14 residues. Germline assignment: CDR1 MGHDK and CDR2 SYGVNS. The CDR3 DNA is TGTGCCAGCAGTTTTCCCGCTGACACCGGGGAGCTGTTTTTT. Translated: CASSFPADTGELFF.

This clonotype was seen ten or more times. The J gene is TRBJ2-7, the V gene TRBV18, with TRBD2 matching over 7 bases. Germline V lookup: CDR1 KGHSH, CDR2 LQKENI. This CDR3 comprises 13 residues. V shed 2 bases, J shed 6 bases, and the junction held 4 bases outside the gene matches. CDR3 in amino acids: CASSPSGGIEQYF. DNA for the CDR3: TGTGCCAGCTCACCATCGGGAGGAATCGAGCAGTACTTC.

The chain carries TRBV5-1 and TRBJ2-7; TRBD1 matches at 8 bases. CDR3 length: 15 residues. The germline V gene encodes CDR1 SGHRS and CDR2 YFSETQ. V lost 4 bases and J lost 2; bases outside the gene matches: 8. The CDR3 nucleotides read TGCGCCAGCAGCACGCCGAGGACAGGGACCTACGAGCAGTACTTC. Translated: CASSTPRTGTYEQYF.

The chain couples TRBV7-8 to TRBJ2-5; 7 bases agree with TRBD1. V lost 1 base and J lost 5; bases outside the gene matches: 7. CDR1 is SGHVS and CDR2 is FQNEAQ in the germline V gene. CDR3 length: 15 amino acids. The CDR3, as DNA: TGTGCCAGCAGCTTAGAGGGGGCGCTTCTCGAGACCCAGTACTTC. It codes for CASSLEGALLETQYF.

V and J are TRBV28 and TRBJ1-5; D may be TRBD1 (6 bases). V lost 3 bases and J 7 bases, leaving 19 bases between the germline ends. The CDR3 runs to 16 residues. Looked up from germline, CDR1 is MDHEN and CDR2 is SYDVKM. CDR3 sequence reads: CASSLHRSGAGQPQHF. The CDR3 DNA reads TGTGCCAGCAGTTTGCATCGTTCGGGGGCGGGACAGCCCCAGCATTTT.

This clonotype has a handful of counts. The rearrangement joins TRBV7-2 to TRBJ2-1; TRBD2 might be the D (7 bases). The CDR3 loop spans 17 amino acids. The germline CDR1 and CDR2 sequences are SGHTA and FQGNSA. Trimming took 1 base from V and 9 from J, leaving 22 bases between them. The CDR3 DNA sequence: TGTGCCAGCAGCTTAGACGCCCCCGCGGGAGCCAGGGGTGAGCAGTTCTTC. This translates into CASSLDAPAGARGEQFF.

The chain combines TRBV5-1 with TRBJ2-3, with 12 bases aligning to TRBD1. CDR3 length equals 17 residues. V lost 1 base and J lost 6; bases outside the gene matches: 9. Per the germline V gene, CDR1 is SGHRS and CDR2 is YFSETQ. The CDR3 loop reads CASSLNPGTGGSDTQYF. As DNA, the CDR3 is TGCGCCAGCAGCTTGAACCCCGGGACAGGGGGCAGTGATACGCAGTATTTT.

This clonotype was recorded at least ten times. CDR3 nucleotide sequence: TGTGCCATCAGTCCTAATTGGGACAGCAAGCCCGGGGAGCTGTTTTTT. Translating gives CAISPNWDSKPGELFF. This chain joins TRBV10-3 and TRBJ2-2, with TRBD1 matching 7 bases. From germline, CDR1 is ENHRY and CDR2 SYGVKD. This CDR3 contains 16 residues. Germline trimming cut 5 bases from V and 6 bases from J; bases unmatched to any gene: 12.

This chain links TRBV20-1 with TRBJ1-2; D is unclear. This CDR3 has 15 amino acids. CDR1 and CDR2 from the germline V gene are DFQATT and SNEGSKA (reference sequence). Trimming removed 0 bases from V and 2 bases from J, with 13 bases in between. CDR3 in amino acids: CSARDETAGNYGYTF. For the CDR3, the DNA is TGCAGTGCTAGAGATGAAACGGCAGGCAACTATGGCTACACCTTC.

This clonotype was counted ten times or more. The chain couples TRBV24-1 to TRBJ2-2; D uncertain. This CDR3 region has 15 residues. From germline, CDR1 is KGHDR and CDR2 SFDVKD. V was clipped by 0 bases and J by 6 bases, with 10 bases between them. The CDR3 loop reads CATSDLRGPAGELFF. Written as DNA, the CDR3 is TGTGCCACCAGTGATTTGCGTGGTCCGGCCGGGGAGCTGTTTTTT.